This TCR beta chain originates from a study of T cells in Graves' hyperthyroidism and ophthalmopathy. The ends lost 5 bases at V and 3 bases at J; junction bases unmatched: 4. CDR1 is DFQATT and CDR2 is SNEGSKA in the germline V gene (reference sequence). CDR3 size: 15 residues. As concerns this clonotype: No antigen is known for it.

Broader study findings: Most expanded thyroid clonotypes above 0.001 recurred in blood. The model forecast ophthalmopathy, anticipating it by a median 6.5 months before onset.

No progression to ophthalmopathy during 18 months of follow-up defined stable disease. TCR beta CDR3 sequences were amplified from RNA transcripts. The HTBI set primed first-round TCR CDR3 RT-PCR. In TCRdb, the multiplex PCR reads were re-called with MiXCR into one record per CDR3 protein. Of 500,000 to 750,000 distinct CDR3 sequences in the sample, 15% to 17% are singletons; the top ten hold around 7.8%. The chain uses TRBV20-1 and TRBJ2-3; the match to TRBD2 covers 14 bases. The source of this sequence is a woman in her 30s with Graves' hyperthyroidism. The sample comprised blood. CDR3: CSAFGTSGGTDTQYF. Here the CDR3 DNA reads TGCAGTGCTTTCGGGACTAGCGGGGGAACAGATACGCAGTATTTT.